A single sample gave rise to the 9 T cell receptor beta chains below, sequenced in a study of TIL therapy for anti-PD-1-resistant metastatic lung cancer. This was the immunoSEQ v3 assay. Assay: immunoSEQ multiplex PCR; the TCRdb copy retains only in-frame clones and omits some. This table has approximately 60,000 clones, 80% to 90% appearing once. This sample's time point: pre-treatment sample, taken before nivolumab and TIL therapy. The starting material was blood, obtained at baseline. The source is a person aged 25-79 years with non-small cell lung cancer.

This CDR3 reads CASRKTGNTGELFF. The CDR3 coding sequence is TGTGCCAGCAGAAAGACAGGGAACACCGGGGAGCTGTTTTTT. This chain uses TRBV28 with TRBJ2-2, with D perhaps TRBD1 (6 bases). The CDR3 is 14 amino acids. V lost 6 bases and J lost 1, with 9 bases in between. CDR1 is MDHEN and CDR2 is SYDVKM in the germline V gene.

This CDR3 is CAWSAPEKLFF. The CDR3 coding sequence is TGTGCCTGGAGTGCCCCTGAAAAACTGTTTTTT. The genes are TRBV30 and TRBJ1-4, with unresolved D. Trimming shortened V by 1 base and J by 7 bases, and 4 bases separated the two germline ends. The CDR3 consists of 11 residues. Germline V gene lookup returns CDR1 GTSNPN and CDR2 SVGIG (reference sequence).

As for this clone: The junction and the germline gene differ at one end; a read error may be behind it. The chain combines TRBV7-7 with TRBJ2-5, with D maybe TRBD1 (5 bases). The length of the CDR3 is 13 residues. CDR1 SSHAT and CDR2 FNYEAQ come from the germline V gene (reference sequence). The CDR3 sequence: CASSLSREETQYF. DNA of the CDR3: TGTGCTAGCAGCTTAAGCAGGGAAGAGACCCAGTACTTC.

The chain uses TRBV4-1 and TRBJ2-3; 9 nucleotides align to TRBD2. This CDR3 is 15 amino acids long. The germline V gene encodes CDR1 MGHRA and CDR2 YSYEKL. Losses at the gene ends were 6 bases for V and 2 bases for J; bases not matched to a gene: 6. The CDR3 loop is CASRTGLASTDTQYF. CDR3 DNA: TGCGCCAGCAGGACCGGACTAGCGTCCACAGATACGCAGTATTTT.

This clone was detected once. This chain uses TRBV7-8 with TRBJ2-3; D possibly corresponds to TRBD1 (6 bases). Germline V CDR1 and CDR2: SGHVS, FQNEAQ. Deletions cut 5 bases from V and 4 bases from J, with 13 bases between. The CDR3 extends over 14 amino acids. The CDR3 spells CASSLLGGADTQYF. The CDR3 region has the DNA TGTGCCAGCAGCCTGCTTGGGGGCGCAGATACGCAGTATTTT.

The chain is built from TRBV4-2 and TRBJ2-5; 9 positions agree with TRBD2. The CDR3 loop spans 16 amino acids. V shed 0 bases and J 2 bases; nucleotides not matched to a gene: 4. CDR1 and CDR2 from the germline V gene are LGHNA and YNFKEQ. The CDR3 region has the DNA TGTGCCAGCAGCCAAGATCAAGCGGGGGGACAAGAGACCCAGTACTTC. Translating it yields CASSQDQAGGQETQYF.

The rearrangement uses TRBV29-1 and TRBJ2-7, with TRBD2 matching over 7 bases. V lost 6 bases to trimming and J lost 0 bases; unmatched junction nucleotides: 11. Looked up from germline, CDR1 is SQVTM and CDR2 is ANQGSEA. The CDR3 has 15 residues. The CDR3 region is CSVVIAGSSSYEQYF. CDR3 DNA sequence: TGCAGCGTGGTCATAGCGGGTTCGAGCTCCTACGAGCAGTACTTC.

This clone showed up just once. This rearrangement joins TRBV27 to TRBJ2-3; a weak D match, TRBD2 (6 bases). The CDR3 runs 18 residues. Germline V gene data show CDR1 as MNHEY and CDR2 as SMNVEV (reference sequence). V was trimmed by 5 bases and J by 4 bases, leaving 25 bases between them. This CDR3 reads CASSSITRRESGADTQYF. CDR3 nucleotides: TGTGCCAGCAGTAGTATAACCCGACGGGAGTCTGGAGCAGATACGCAGTATTTT.

This clone was detected only a few times. The chain uses TRBV7-8 and TRBJ1-6, with 10 nucleotides matching TRBD1. The germline CDR1 and CDR2 sequences are SGHVS and FQNEAQ. This CDR3 is 18 amino acids long. V lost 0 bases and J lost 9; bases outside the gene matches: 11. CDR3 amino acids: CASSLAPTPGQGTSPLHF. CDR3 DNA sequence: TGTGCCAGCAGCTTAGCGCCGACGCCGGGACAGGGGACTTCACCCCTCCACTTT.